This TCR beta chain stems from a study of identical twins. Study-level findings and limits: Memory repertoires lacked the insertion deficit that abundant cord blood beta clonotypes showed. It was possible that invariant MAIT and iNKT cells partly confounded the zero-insertion analyses. Where beta out-of-frame sequences were concerned, excess twin sharing was weaker.

The ends were cut back, 10 bases at V and 4 bases at J, with 19 bases in the middle. The CDR3 consists of 14 residues. The germline V gene has CDR1 PRHDT and CDR2 FYEKMQ (reference sequence). Concerning this clonotype: Its matching antigen is unknown.

One entry per CDR3 protein results from TCRdb running MiXCR on the 5' RACE reads. The data hold some 1,700,000 distinct CDR3 sequences, with around a third observed a single time. This clonotype was obtained from a newborn girl in good health. This chain links TRBV13 with TRBJ1-2; D perhaps matches TRBD1 (6 bases). Sequencing was done on a sample of cord blood. The CDR3 here is CATRGGLGVYGYTF. The DNA for the CDR3 is TGTGCCACCCGAGGGGGACTGGGGGTCTATGGCTACACCTTC.